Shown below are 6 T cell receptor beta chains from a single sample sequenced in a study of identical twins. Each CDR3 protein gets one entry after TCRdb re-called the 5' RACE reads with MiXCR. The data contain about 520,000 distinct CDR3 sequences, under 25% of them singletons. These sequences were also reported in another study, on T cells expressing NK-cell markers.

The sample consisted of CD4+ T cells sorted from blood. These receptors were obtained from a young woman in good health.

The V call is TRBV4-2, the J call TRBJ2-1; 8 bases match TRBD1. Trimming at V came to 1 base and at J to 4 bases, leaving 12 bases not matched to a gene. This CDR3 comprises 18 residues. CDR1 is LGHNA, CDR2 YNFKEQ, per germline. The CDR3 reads CASSQGTGQVLVYNEQFF. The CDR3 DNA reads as TGTGCCAGCAGCCAAGGGACAGGGCAGGTACTGGTTTACAATGAGCAGTTCTTC.

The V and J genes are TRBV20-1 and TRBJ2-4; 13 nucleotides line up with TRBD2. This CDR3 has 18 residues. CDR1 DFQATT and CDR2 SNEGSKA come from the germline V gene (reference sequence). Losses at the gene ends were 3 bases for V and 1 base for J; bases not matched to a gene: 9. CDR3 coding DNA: TGCAGTGCTAGCCGACTAGCGGGAGGCTACGGGGCCAAAAACATTCAGTACTTC. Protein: CSASRLAGGYGAKNIQYF.

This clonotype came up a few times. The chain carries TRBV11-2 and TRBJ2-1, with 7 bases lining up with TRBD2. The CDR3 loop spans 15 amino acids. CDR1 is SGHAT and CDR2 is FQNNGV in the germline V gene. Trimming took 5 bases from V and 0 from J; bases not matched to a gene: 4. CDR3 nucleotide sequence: TGTGCCAGCAGCGGGGGGGGAATCTCCTACAATGAGCAGTTCTTC. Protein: CASSGGGISYNEQFF.

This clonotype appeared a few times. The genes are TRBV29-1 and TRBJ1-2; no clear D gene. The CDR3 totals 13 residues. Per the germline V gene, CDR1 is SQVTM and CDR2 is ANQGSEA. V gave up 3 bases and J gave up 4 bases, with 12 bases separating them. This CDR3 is CSVEDPRAYGYTF. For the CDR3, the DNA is TGCAGCGTTGAGGATCCACGAGCCTATGGCTACACCTTC.

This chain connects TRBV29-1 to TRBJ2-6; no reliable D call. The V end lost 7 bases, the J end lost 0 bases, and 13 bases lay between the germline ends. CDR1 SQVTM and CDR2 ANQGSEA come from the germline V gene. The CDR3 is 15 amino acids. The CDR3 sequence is CSGHNWSSGANVLTF. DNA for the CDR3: TGCAGCGGGCATAATTGGAGCTCTGGGGCCAACGTCCTGACTTTC.

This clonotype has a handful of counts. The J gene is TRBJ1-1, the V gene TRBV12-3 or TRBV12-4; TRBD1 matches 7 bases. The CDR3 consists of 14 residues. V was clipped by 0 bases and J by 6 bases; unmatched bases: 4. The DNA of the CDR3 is TGTGCCAGCAGTTTAGCTCAGGGGGGCGCTGAAGCTTTCTTT. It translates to CASSLAQGGAEAFF.